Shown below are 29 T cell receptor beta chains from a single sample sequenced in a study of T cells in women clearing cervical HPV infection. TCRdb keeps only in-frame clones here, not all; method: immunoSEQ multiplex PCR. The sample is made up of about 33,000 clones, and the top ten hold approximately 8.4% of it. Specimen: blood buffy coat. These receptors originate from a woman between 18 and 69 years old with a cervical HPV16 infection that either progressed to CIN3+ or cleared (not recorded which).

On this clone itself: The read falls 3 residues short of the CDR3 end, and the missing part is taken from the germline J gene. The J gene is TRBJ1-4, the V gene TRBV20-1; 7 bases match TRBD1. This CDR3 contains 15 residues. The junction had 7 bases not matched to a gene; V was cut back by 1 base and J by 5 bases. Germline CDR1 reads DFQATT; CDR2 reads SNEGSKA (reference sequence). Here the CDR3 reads CSARGRDSLNEKLFF. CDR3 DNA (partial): TGCAGTGCTAGAGGTCGGGACAGCCTCAATGAAAAA.

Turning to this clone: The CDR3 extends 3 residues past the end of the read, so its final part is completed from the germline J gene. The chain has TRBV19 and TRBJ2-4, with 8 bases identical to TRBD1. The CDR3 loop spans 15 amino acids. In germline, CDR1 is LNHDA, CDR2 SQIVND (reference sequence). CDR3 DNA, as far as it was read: TGTGCCAGTGATACCGGGACAGGATGGGCCTATGGT. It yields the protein CASDTGTGWAYG. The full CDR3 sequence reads CASDTGTGWAYGQYF.

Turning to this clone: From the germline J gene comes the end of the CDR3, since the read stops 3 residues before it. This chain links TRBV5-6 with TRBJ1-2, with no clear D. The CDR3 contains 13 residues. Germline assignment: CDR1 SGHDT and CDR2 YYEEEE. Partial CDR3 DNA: TGTGCCAGCAGCTTGGGAATAGGAGGGTAC. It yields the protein CASSLGIGGY. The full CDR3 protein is CASSLGIGGYYTF. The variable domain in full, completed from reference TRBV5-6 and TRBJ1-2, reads DAGVTQSPTHLIKTRGQQVTLRCSPKSGHDTVSWYQQALGQGPQFIFQYYEEEERQRGNFPDRFSGHQFPNYSSELNVNALLLGDSALYLCASSLGIGGYYTFGSGTRLTVV.

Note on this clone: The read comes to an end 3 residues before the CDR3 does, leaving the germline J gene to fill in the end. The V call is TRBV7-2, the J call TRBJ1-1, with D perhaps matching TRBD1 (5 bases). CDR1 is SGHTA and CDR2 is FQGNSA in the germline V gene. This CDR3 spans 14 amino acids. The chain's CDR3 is CASRVEGRRYGAFF. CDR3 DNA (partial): TGTGCCAGCAGGGTCGAGGGGCGCCGATATGGC. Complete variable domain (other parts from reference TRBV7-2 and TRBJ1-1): GAGVSQSPSNKVTEKGKDVELRCDPISGHTALYWYRQSLGQGLEFLIYFQGNSAPDKSGLPSDRFSAERTGGSVSTLTIQRTQQEDSAVYLCASRVEGRRYGAFFGQGTRLTVV.

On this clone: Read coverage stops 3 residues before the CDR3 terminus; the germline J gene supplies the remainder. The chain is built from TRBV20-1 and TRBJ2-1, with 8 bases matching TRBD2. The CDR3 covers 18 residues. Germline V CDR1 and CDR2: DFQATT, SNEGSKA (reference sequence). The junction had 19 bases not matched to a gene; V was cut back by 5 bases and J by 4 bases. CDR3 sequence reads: CSAAPSGGGMEKYNEQFF. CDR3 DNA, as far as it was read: TGCAGTGCTGCACCGTCTGGCGGGGGGATGGAGAAATACAATGAG.

The CDR3 DNA, read in part, is TGTGCCAGCAGTGAAGGGGGGGGCTCTAGCGAC. Its translation is CASSEGGGSSD. The entire CDR3 protein is CASSEGGGSSDYTF. The J gene is TRBJ1-2, the V gene TRBV2; the D gene is possibly TRBD1 (6 bases). The CDR3 end falls 3 residues outside the read, so it is completed with the germline J gene. Germline CDR1 and CDR2: SNHLY and FYNNEI. The CDR3 covers 14 residues. Full variable domain (rest looked up from reference TRBV2 and TRBJ1-2): EPEVTQTPSHQVTQMGQEVILRCVPISNHLYFYWYRQILGQKVEFLVSFYNNEISEKSEIFDDQFSVERPDGSNFTLKIRSTKLEDSAMYFCASSEGGGSSDYTFGSGTRLTVV.

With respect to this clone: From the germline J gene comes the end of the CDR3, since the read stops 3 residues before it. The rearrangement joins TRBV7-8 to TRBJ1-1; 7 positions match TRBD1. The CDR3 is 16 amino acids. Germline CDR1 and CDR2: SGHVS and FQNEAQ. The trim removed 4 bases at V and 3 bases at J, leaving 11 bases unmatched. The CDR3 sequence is CASSSRQGEGDTEAFF. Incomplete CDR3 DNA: TGTGCCAGCAGCTCTCGACAGGGCGAGGGTGACACTGAA.

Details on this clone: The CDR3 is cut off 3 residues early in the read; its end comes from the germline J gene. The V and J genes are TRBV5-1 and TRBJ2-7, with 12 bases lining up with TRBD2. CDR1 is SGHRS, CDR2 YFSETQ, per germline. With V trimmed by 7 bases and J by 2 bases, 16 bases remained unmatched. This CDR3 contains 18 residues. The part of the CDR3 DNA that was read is TGCGCCAGCTCCATCGGACTAGCGGGAAGCCAGACCACCTACGAG. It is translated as CASSIGLAGSQTTYE. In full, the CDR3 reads CASSIGLAGSQTTYEQYF.

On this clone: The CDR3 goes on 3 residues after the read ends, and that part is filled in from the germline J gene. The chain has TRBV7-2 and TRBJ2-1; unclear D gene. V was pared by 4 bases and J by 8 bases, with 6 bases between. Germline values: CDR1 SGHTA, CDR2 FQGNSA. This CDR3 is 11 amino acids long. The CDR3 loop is CASSSSDEQFF. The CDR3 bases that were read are TGTGCCAGCAGCTCCTCGGATGAG.

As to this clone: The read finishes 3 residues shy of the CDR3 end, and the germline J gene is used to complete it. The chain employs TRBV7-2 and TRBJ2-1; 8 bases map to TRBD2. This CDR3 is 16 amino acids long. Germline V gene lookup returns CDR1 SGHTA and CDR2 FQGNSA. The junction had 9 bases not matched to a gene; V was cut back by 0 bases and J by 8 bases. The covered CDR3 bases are TGTGCCAGCAGCTTAGCGCCGGGACTAGTGAGGGATGAG. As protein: CASSLAPGLVRDE. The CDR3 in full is CASSLAPGLVRDEQFF. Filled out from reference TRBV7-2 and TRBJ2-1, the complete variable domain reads GAGVSQSPSNKVTEKGKDVELRCDPISGHTALYWYRQSLGQGLEFLIYFQGNSAPDKSGLPSDRFSAERTGGSVSTLTIQRTQQEDSAVYLCASSLAPGLVRDEQFFGPGTRLTVL.

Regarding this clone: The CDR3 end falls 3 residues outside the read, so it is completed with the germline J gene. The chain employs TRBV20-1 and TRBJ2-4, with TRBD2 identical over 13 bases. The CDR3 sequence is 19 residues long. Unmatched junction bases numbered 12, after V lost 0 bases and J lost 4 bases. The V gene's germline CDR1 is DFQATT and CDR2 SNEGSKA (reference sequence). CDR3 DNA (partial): TGCAGTGCTAGAGATCGAATAAAGGGACTAGCGGGACGGAAAAACATT. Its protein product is CSARDRIKGLAGRKNI. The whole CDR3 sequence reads CSARDRIKGLAGRKNIQYF.

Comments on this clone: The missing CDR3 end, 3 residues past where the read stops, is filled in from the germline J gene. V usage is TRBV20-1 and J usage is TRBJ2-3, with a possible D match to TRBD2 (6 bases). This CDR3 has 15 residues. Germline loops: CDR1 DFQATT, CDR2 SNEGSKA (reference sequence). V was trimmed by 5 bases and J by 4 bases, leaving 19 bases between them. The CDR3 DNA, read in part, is TGCAGTGCTTCTCAGGGACTCCTTCTGTCAGATACG. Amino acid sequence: CSASQGLLLSDT. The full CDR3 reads CSASQGLLLSDTQYF.

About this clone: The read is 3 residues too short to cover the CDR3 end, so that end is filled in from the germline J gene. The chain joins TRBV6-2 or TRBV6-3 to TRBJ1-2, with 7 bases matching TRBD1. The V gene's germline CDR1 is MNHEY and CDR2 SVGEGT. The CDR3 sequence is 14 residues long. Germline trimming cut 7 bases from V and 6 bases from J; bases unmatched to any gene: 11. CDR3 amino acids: CASNTGDVANGYTF. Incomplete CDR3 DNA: TGTGCCAGCAATACAGGGGACGTGGCTAATGGC.

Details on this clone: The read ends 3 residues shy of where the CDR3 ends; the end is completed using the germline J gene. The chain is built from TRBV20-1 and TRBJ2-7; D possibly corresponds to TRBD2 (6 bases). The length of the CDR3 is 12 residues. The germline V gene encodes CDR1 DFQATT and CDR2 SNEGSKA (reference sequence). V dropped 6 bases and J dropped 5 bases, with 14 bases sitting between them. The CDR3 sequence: CSAARGSNEQYF. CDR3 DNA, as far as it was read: TGCAGTGCGGCCCGGGGGTCAAACGAG.

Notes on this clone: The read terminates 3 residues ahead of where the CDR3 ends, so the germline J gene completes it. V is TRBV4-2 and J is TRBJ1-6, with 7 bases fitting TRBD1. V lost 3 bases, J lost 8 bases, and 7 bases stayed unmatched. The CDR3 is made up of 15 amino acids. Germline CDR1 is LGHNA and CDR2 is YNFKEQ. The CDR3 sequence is CASSHDRDRHSPLHF. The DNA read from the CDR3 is TGTGCCAGCAGCCACGACCGGGACAGACATTCACCC.

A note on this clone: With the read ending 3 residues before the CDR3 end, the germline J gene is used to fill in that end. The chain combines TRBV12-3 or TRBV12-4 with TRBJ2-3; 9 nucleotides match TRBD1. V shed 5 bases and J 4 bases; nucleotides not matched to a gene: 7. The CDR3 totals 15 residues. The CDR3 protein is CASSPGTGFPDTQYF. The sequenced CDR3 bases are TGTGCCAGCAGTCCCGGGACAGGGTTCCCAGATACG.

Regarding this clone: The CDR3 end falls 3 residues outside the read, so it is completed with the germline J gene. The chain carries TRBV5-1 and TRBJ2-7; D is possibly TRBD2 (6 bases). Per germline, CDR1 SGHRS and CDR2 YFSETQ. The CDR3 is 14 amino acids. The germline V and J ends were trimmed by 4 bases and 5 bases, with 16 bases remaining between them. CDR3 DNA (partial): TGCGCCAGCAGCCTTCGACTAGGGATCGACGAG. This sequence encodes CASSLRLGIDE. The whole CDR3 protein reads CASSLRLGIDEQYF.

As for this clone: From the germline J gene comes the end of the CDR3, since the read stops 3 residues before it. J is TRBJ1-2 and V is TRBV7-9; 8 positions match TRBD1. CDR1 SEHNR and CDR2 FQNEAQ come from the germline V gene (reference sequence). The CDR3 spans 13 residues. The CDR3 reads CASSDRGANEYTF. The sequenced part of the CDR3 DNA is TGTGCCAGCAGTGACAGGGGAGCCAACGAA.

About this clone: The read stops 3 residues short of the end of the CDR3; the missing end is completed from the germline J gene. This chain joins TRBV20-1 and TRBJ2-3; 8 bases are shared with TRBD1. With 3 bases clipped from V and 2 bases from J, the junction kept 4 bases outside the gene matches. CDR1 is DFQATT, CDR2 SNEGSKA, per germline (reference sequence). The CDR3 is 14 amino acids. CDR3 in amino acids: CSASGTGVTDTQYF. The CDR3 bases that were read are TGCAGTGCTAGCGGGACAGGCGTCACAGATACG.

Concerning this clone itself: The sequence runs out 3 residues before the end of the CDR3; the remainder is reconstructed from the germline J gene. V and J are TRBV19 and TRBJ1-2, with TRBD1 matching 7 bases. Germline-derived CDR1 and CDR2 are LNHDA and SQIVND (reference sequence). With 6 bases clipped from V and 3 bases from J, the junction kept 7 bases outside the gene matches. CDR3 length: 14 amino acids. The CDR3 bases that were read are TGTGCCAGTAGGGAGGGGGCCGCTTACTATGGC. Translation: CASREGAAYYG. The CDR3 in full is CASREGAAYYGYTF. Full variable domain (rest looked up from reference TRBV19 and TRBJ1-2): DGGITQSPKYLFRKEGQNVTLSCEQNLNHDAMYWYRQDPGQGLRLIYYSQIVNDFQKGDIAEGYSVSREKKESFPLTVTSAQKNPTAFYLCASREGAAYYGYTFGSGTRLTVV.

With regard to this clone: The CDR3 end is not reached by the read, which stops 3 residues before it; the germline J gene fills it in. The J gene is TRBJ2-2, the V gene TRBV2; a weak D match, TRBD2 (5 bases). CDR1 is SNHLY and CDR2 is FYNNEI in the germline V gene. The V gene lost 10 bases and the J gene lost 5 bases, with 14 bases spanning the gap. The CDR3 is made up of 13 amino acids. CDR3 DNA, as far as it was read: TGTGCCATCAGAACTAGTGATACCGGGGAG. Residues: CAIRTSDTGE. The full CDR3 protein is CAIRTSDTGELFF. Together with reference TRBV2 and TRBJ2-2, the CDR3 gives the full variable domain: EPEVTQTPSHQVTQMGQEVILRCVPISNHLYFYWYRQILGQKVEFLVSFYNNEISEKSEIFDDQFSVERPDGSNFTLKIRSTKLEDSAMYFCAIRTSDTGELFFGEGSRLTVL.

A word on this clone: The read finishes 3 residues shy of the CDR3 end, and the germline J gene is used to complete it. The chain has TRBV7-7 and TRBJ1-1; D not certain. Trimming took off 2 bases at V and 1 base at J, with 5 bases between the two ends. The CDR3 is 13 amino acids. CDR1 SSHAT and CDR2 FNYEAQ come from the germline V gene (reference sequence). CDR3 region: CASSLQQNTEAFF. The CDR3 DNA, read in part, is TGTGCCAGCAGCTTACAACAGAACACTGAA.

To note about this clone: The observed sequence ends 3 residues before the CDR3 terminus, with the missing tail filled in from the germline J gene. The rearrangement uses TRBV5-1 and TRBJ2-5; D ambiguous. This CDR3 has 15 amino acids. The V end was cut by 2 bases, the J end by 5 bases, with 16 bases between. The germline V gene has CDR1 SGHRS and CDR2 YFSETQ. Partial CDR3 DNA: TGCGCCAGCAGCTTCAGGCCAGGCGATGGGGAGACC. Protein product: CASSFRPGDGET. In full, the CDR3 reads CASSFRPGDGETQYF.

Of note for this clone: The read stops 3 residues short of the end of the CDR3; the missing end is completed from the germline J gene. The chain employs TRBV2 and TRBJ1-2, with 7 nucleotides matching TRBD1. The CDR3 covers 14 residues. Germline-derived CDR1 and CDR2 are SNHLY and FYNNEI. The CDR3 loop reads CASTRQGSSYDYTF. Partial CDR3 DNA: TGTGCCAGCACCCGACAGGGTTCTTCCTACGAC.

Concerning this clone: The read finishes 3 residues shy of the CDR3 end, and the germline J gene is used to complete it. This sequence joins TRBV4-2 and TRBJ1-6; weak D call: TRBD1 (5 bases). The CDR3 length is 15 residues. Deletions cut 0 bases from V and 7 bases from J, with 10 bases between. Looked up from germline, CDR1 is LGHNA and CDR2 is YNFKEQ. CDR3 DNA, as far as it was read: TGTGCCAGCAGCCAAGATCAGGGAACCAATTCACCC. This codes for CASSQDQGTNSP. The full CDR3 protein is CASSQDQGTNSPLHF.

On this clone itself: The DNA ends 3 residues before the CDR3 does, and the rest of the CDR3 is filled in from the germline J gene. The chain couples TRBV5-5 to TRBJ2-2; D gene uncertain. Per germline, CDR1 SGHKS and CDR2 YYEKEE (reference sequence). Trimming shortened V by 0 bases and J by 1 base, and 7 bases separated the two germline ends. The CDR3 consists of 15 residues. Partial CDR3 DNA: TGTGCCAGCAGCTTGGTGGCAGAGAACACCGGGGAG. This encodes CASSLVAENTGE. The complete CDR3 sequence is CASSLVAENTGELFF.

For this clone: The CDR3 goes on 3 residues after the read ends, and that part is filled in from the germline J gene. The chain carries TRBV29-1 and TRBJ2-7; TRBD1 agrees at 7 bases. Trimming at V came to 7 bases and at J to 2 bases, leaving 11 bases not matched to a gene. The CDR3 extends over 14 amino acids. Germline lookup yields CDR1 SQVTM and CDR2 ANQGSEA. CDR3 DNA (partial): TGCAGCGCAAAAGGGGGCAGGGGAGCCTACGAG. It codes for CSAKGGRGAYE. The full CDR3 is CSAKGGRGAYEQYF.

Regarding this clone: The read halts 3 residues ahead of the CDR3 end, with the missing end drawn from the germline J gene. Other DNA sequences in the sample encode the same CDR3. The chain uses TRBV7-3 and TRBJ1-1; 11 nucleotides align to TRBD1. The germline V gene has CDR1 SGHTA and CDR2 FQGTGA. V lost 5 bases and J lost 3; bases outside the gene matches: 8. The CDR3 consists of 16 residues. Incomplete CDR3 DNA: TGTGCCAGCAGCACCGGGACAGGGGGAGTGGACACTGAA. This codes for CASSTGTGGVDTE. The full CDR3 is CASSTGTGGVDTEAFF. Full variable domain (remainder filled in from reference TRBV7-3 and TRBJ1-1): GAGVSQTPSNKVTEKGKYVELRCDPISGHTALYWYRQSLGQGPEFLIYFQGTGAADDSGLPNDRFFAVRPEGSVSTLKIQRTERGDSAVYLCASSTGTGGVDTEAFFGQGTRLTVV.

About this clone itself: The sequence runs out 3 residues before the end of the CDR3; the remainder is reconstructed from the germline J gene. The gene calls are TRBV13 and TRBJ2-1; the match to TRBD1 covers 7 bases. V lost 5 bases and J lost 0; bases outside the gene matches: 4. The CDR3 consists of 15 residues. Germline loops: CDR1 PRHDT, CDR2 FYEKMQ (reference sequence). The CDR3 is CASSTDRDSYNEQFF. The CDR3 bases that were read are TGTGCCAGCAGCACCGACAGGGACTCCTACAATGAG.